Listed here are 18 T cell receptor beta chains from one sample, sequenced in a study of response to subunit inactivated influenza vaccine. TCRdb reanalysed the RT-PCR reads using MiXCR and keeps one entry per CDR3 protein. The table has over 400,000 distinct CDR3 sequences, 10% to 15% seen once. The source material was PBMCs from blood, sampled 40 to 50 days after vaccination. These receptors were collected from a man aged 50 to 60 who received an inactivated influenza vaccine.

This clonotype was seen more than once but under ten times. V usage is TRBV7-2 and J usage is TRBJ1-2, with a possible D match to TRBD1 (5 bases). The germline CDR1 and CDR2 sequences are SGHTA and FQGNSA. The length of the CDR3 is 16 residues. The V end lost 5 bases, the J end lost 5 bases, and 21 bases lay between the germline ends. This CDR3 reads CASSPKWPWGGYGYTF. The CDR3 coding sequence is TGTGCCAGCAGCCCCAAGTGGCCCTGGGGGGGATATGGCTACACCTTC.

The chain is built from TRBV7-8 and TRBJ2-1; TRBD2 matches 14 bases. V dropped 6 bases and J dropped 0; count of bases not matched to a gene: 10. CDR1 and CDR2 (germline): SGHVS, FQNEAQ. The CDR3 consists of 19 residues. The CDR3 is CASSPGLAGGISSYNEQFF. The CDR3 DNA follows: TGTGCCAGCAGTCCAGGACTAGCGGGGGGTATTAGCTCCTACAATGAGCAGTTCTTC. The whole variable domain, filled in from reference TRBV7-8 and TRBJ2-1, reads GAGVSQSPRYKVAKRGQDVALRCDPISGHVSLFWYQQALGQGPEFLTYFQNEAQLDKSGLPSDRFFAERPEGSVSTLKIQRTQQEDSAVYLCASSPGLAGGISSYNEQFFGPGTRLTVL.

The chain employs TRBV5-1 and TRBJ1-2; D might be TRBD1 (6 bases). This CDR3 spans 14 amino acids. CDR1 is SGHRS and CDR2 is YFSETQ in the germline V gene. Trimming took off 0 bases at V and 4 bases at J, with 10 bases between the two ends. The CDR3 DNA is TGCGCCAGCAGCTTGGGTTGGACAGCCTATGGCTACACCTTC. Protein sequence: CASSLGWTAYGYTF.

The chain links TRBV3-1 to TRBJ2-7; D perhaps matches TRBD1 (6 bases). The germline V gene encodes CDR1 LGHDT and CDR2 YNNKEL (reference sequence). With 3 bases removed from V and 12 bases from J, the gap between germline ends came to 15 bases. The CDR3 length is 12 residues. DNA of the CDR3: TGTGCCAGCAGCCACGCCCGGGACAAACCGTACTTC. Translating gives CASSHARDKPYF.

The chain has TRBV7-9 and TRBJ1-1; tentatively, D is TRBD1 (6 bases). The length of the CDR3 is 16 residues. Germline assignment: CDR1 SEHNR and CDR2 FQNEAQ (reference sequence). Trimming pared 6 bases from V and 1 base from J, leaving 18 bases between. The DNA of the CDR3 is TGTGCCAGCAGTTTGGGACAATTCAAGGGGAACACTGAAGCTTTCTTT. Its protein product is CASSLGQFKGNTEAFF.

This clonotype occurred a few times. The V gene is TRBV27, the J gene TRBJ2-7, with D possibly TRBD1 on 6 matching bases. In germline, CDR1 is MNHEY, CDR2 SMNVEV (reference sequence). The CDR3 is 16 amino acids. Trimming removed 4 bases at V and 0 bases at J, with 16 bases between. The CDR3 DNA is TGTGCCAGCAGTTCTCCTATCTGGGGACACTCCTACGAGCAGTACTTC. As protein: CASSSPIWGHSYEQYF.

The chain combines TRBV20-1 with TRBJ1-1, with D uncertain. Germline assignment: CDR1 DFQATT and CDR2 SNEGSKA (reference sequence). Trimming took off 0 bases at V and 3 bases at J, with 5 bases between the two ends. This CDR3 region has 12 residues. CDR3: CSARDQDTEAFF. CDR3 nucleotide sequence: TGCAGTGCTAGAGATCAAGACACTGAAGCTTTCTTT.

The rearrangement joins TRBV15 to TRBJ2-3; 7 bases line up with TRBD2. Trimming cost V 3 bases and J 7 bases; bases outside gene matches: 7. From germline, CDR1 is LNHNV and CDR2 YYDKDF (reference sequence). The CDR3 is 14 amino acids. The CDR3 DNA is TGTGCCACCAGCAGCGGGGGGAATAGGAATACGCAGTATTTT. Translated: CATSSGGNRNTQYF.

The genes are TRBV7-9 and TRBJ2-7; D may correspond to TRBD1 or TRBD2 (6 bases each). From germline, CDR1 is SEHNR and CDR2 FQNEAQ (reference sequence). The CDR3 is 12 amino acids. V was pared by 8 bases and J by 5 bases, with 13 bases between. The CDR3 DNA is TGTGCCAGCGGCACAGGGAGGCACGAGCAGTACTTC. The encoded protein is CASGTGRHEQYF.

The rearrangement uses TRBV7-9 and TRBJ2-7, with a weak D call TRBD1 (5 bases). The V and J ends lost 3 bases and 2 bases respectively, with 14 bases between them. Per the germline V gene, CDR1 is SEHNR and CDR2 is FQNEAQ (reference sequence). The CDR3 sequence is 15 residues long. CDR3 DNA sequence: TGTGCCAGCAGCTTTTTCCCAGGGTCGCCCTACGAGCAGTACTTC. Translating gives CASSFFPGSPYEQYF.

This clonotype was observed a few times. This chain links TRBV20-1 with TRBJ2-7; TRBD2 matches at 11 bases. The CDR3 extends over 15 amino acids. CDR1 and CDR2 from the germline V gene are DFQATT and SNEGSKA (reference sequence). J gave up 4 bases and V 0 bases, and 5 bases lay outside the gene matches. Here the CDR3 reads CSARDITSGGYEQYF. Here the CDR3 DNA reads TGCAGTGCTAGAGATATTACTAGCGGGGGTTACGAGCAGTACTTC.

The chain couples TRBV28 to TRBJ2-1; D not certain. The CDR3 contains 13 residues. Germline CDR1 reads MDHEN; CDR2 reads SYDVKM. Trimming took off 5 bases at V and 7 bases at J, with 12 bases between the two ends. The CDR3 coding sequence is TGTGCCAGCAGTCCCGGTGTGGCGAATGAGCAGTTCTTC. It codes for CASSPGVANEQFF.

This clonotype appeared a few times. The chain has TRBV4-2 and TRBJ2-1, with D perhaps matching TRBD1 or TRBD2 (5 bases each). CDR1 and CDR2 (germline): LGHNA, YNFKEQ. Trimming removed 3 bases at V and 9 bases at J, with 18 bases between. The CDR3 totals 15 residues. CDR3 sequence: CASSHQVPGRGEQFF. DNA of the CDR3: TGTGCCAGCAGCCACCAGGTTCCGGGACGGGGTGAGCAGTTCTTC.

This clonotype was picked up many times. This chain connects TRBV6-2 or TRBV6-3 to TRBJ2-7; a possible D gene is TRBD2 (6 bases). The CDR3 is 15 residues long. The ends were cut back, 5 bases at V and 1 base at J, with 15 bases in the middle. In germline, CDR1 is MNHEY, CDR2 SVGEGT. The CDR3 bases are TGTGCCAGCAGTACCGTAGCGGAATCATCCTACGAGCAGTACTTC. As protein: CASSTVAESSYEQYF.

The chain has TRBV4-2 and TRBJ2-1; 12 nucleotides match TRBD2. J was trimmed by 8 bases and V by 4 bases; bases with no gene match: 9. CDR3 length: 16 residues. CDR1 LGHNA and CDR2 YNFKEQ come from the germline V gene. The CDR3: CASSPSLAGGPYEQFF. In DNA, the CDR3 is TGTGCCAGCAGCCCGAGCCTAGCGGGAGGGCCCTATGAGCAGTTCTTC.

This clonotype was detected only a few times. The chain uses TRBV6-5 and TRBJ1-6; the D is unclear. V gave up 4 bases and J gave up 6 bases, with 10 bases separating them. Looked up from germline, CDR1 is MNHEY and CDR2 is SVGAGI. This CDR3 contains 14 residues. CDR3 in DNA: TGTGCCAGCAGTTCTCAGAGTCTTAATTCACCCCTCCACTTT. Translated, it gives CASSSQSLNSPLHF.

This clonotype has more than one count but fewer than ten. V is TRBV20-1 and J is TRBJ2-1, with D possibly being TRBD2 (5 bases). V lost 8 bases and J lost 9, with 20 bases in between. The V gene's germline CDR1 is DFQATT and CDR2 SNEGSKA (reference sequence). The CDR3 runs to 13 residues. DNA for the CDR3: TGCAGTTTCTCGCTAGCTGCCCCCCGTGAGCAGTTCTTC. This codes for CSFSLAAPREQFF.

CDR3 nucleotide sequence: TGCAGTGCTAGACTGGGACGGGCCCACGAGCAGTACTTC. The encoded protein is CSARLGRAHEQYF. The chain is built from TRBV20-1 and TRBJ2-7; either TRBD1 or TRBD2 may fit D (5 bases each). Trimming pared 2 bases from V and 5 bases from J, leaving 13 bases between. The CDR3 is 13 amino acids. Germline V gene sequence: CDR1 DFQATT, CDR2 SNEGSKA (reference sequence).